Listed below are T cell receptor beta chains from one sample, sequenced in a study of control samples from healthy donors and cancer patients. Produced via immunoSEQ multiplex PCR; TCRdb's table is partial and in-frame only. The sample holds 25,000 to 35,000 clones, roughly 91% seen once. The specimen sequenced was PBMCs. The receptors derive from a man aged 45 to 65 with lung cancer. CDR3s include the opening cysteine and the closing phenylalanine or tryptophan. D genes are given only for firm matches. Expanded clones get a size class; other rows say once, few or many, or leave the size out.

V gene,D gene,J gene,clone size,CDR3 protein,CDR3 DNA
TRBV30,-,TRBJ1-6,-,CAWSLTAFDLSSYNSPLHF,TGTGCCTGGAGTTTGACAGCCTTCGACTTAAGCTCCTATAATTCACCCCTCCACTTT
TRBV29-1,TRBD2,TRBJ2-1,-,CSVSTSGGANEQFF,TGCAGCGTTTCCACTAGCGGGGGGGCAAATGAGCAGTTCTTC
TRBV9,-,TRBJ2-2,-,CASSARSGYGELFF,TGTGCCAGCAGCGCCCGGAGCGGGTACGGGGAGCTGTTTTTT
TRBV6-5,-,TRBJ1-1,-,CASNLELGNTEAFF,TGTGCCAGCAATCTAGAGCTGGGGAACACTGAAGCTTTCTTT
TRBV29-1,-,TRBJ2-1,-,CSGGTKGHTLYNEQFF,TGCAGCGGCGGAACGAAAGGACATACGTTATACAATGAGCAGTTCTTC
TRBV7-8,TRBD2,TRBJ2-1,-,CASSLVISGGSYEQFF,TGTGCCAGCAGCTTAGTTATAAGCGGGGGGAGCTATGAGCAGTTCTTC
TRBV12-3/TRBV12-4,-,TRBJ1-5,once,CASSWVGGQPQHF,TGTGCCAGCAGTTGGGTAGGGGGTCAGCCCCAGCATTTT
TRBV4-3,-,TRBJ1-5,once,CASSQDGTINQPQHF,TGCGCCAGCAGCCAAGACGGAACAATCAATCAGCCCCAGCATTTT
TRBV19,-,TRBJ1-5,-,CASSTGLNQPQHF,TGTGCCAGTAGTACTGGGCTAAATCAGCCCCAGCATTTT
TRBV7-8,-,TRBJ2-1,once,CASSLDRVNVLRYNEQFF,TGTGCCAGCAGCTTAGACAGGGTCAATGTCCTCAGGTACAATGAGCAGTTCTTC
TRBV3-1/TRBV3-2,-,TRBJ1-6,-,CASSQLRAPLHF,TGTGCCAGCAGCCAATTGCGTGCACCCCTCCACTTT
TRBV7-9,-,TRBJ1-1,-,CASSLVGGSAFF,TGTGCCAGCAGCTTAGTCGGGGGTTCCGCTTTCTTT
TRBV7-9,-,TRBJ1-2,-,CASSLTRGRANYGYTF,TGTGCCAGCAGCCTCACCCGCGGCAGAGCTAACTATGGCTACACCTTC
TRBV5-8,-,TRBJ2-5,-,CASGRGKRAETQYF,TGTGCCAGCGGCCGGGGCAAGCGGGCGGAGACCCAGTACTTC
TRBV7-9,-,TRBJ2-1,few,CASSPKLRVGDEQFF,TGTGCCAGCAGTCCCAAGCTAAGAGTGGGGGATGAGCAGTTCTTC
TRBV3-1/TRBV3-2,-,TRBJ1-2,-,CASSQDSGSVGYTF,TGTGCCAGCAGCCAAGATTCAGGGTCGGTGGGCTACACCTTC
TRBV5-1,-,TRBJ2-5,-,CASSSQMSLETQYF,TGCGCCAGCAGCTCCCAGATGAGTTTGGAGACCCAGTACTTC
TRBV7-2,TRBD1,TRBJ1-6,-,CASSLGGTVSPLHF,TGTGCCAGCAGCCTGGGGGGGACAGTCTCACCCCTCCACTTT
TRBV7-2,-,TRBJ1-6,-,CASSLAGTNSPLHF,TGTGCCAGCAGCTTAGCGGGCACTAATTCACCCCTCCACTTT
TRBV3-1/TRBV3-2,-,TRBJ1-5,-,CASSQENGAGQPQHF,TGTGCCAGCAGCCAAGAAAACGGGGCTGGTCAGCCCCAGCATTTT
TRBV18,TRBD1,TRBJ1-3,-,CASSPPGQGSGNTIYF,TGTGCCAGCTCACCGCCGGGACAGGGAAGTGGAAACACCATATATTTT
TRBV3-1/TRBV3-2,-,TRBJ2-7,once,CASSQERGGEQYF,TGTGCCAGCAGCCAAGAGAGGGGGGGAGAGCAGTACTTC
TRBV3-1/TRBV3-2,-,TRBJ1-1,-,CASSQDVAQSEAFF,TGTGCCAGCAGCCAAGATGTTGCCCAGAGTGAAGCTTTCTTT
TRBV10-3,-,TRBJ1-1,-,CAITDVISNTEAFF,TGTGCCATCACTGACGTTATATCGAACACTGAAGCTTTCTTT
TRBV7-2,TRBD1,TRBJ2-2,-,CASSPSPGGLGTGELFF,TGTGCCAGCAGCCCTTCTCCAGGGGGCCTAGGCACCGGGGAGCTGTTTTTT
TRBV5-8,-,TRBJ2-2,-,CASSLSWGVTGELFF,TGTGCCAGCAGCTTGAGTTGGGGGGTAACCGGGGAGCTGTTTTTT
TRBV11-2,-,TRBJ2-7,-,CASSLGNSYEQYF,TGTGCCAGCAGCTTAGGGAACTCATACGAGCAGTACTTC
TRBV7-2,-,TRBJ2-2,-,CASSLKSPGELFF,TGTGCCAGCAGCTTGAAGTCCCCCGGGGAGCTGTTTTTT
TRBV28,TRBD1,TRBJ2-5,-,CASSSGDRGETQYF,TGTGCCAGCAGTTCGGGAGACAGGGGAGAGACCCAGTACTTC
TRBV19,-,TRBJ1-2,-,CASSSVAGPLYGYTF,TGTGCCAGTAGTAGCGTGGCCGGCCCCCTCTATGGCTACACCTTC
TRBV12-3/TRBV12-4,-,TRBJ1-3,once,CASSLGQGNTIYF,TGTGCCAGCAGTTTAGGGCAGGGAAACACCATATATTTT
TRBV10-3,-,TRBJ1-5,-,CAISDLGNQPQHF,TGTGCCATCAGTGATTTGGGAAATCAGCCCCAGCATTTT
TRBV6-5,-,TRBJ2-3,-,CASRERYSSTDTQYF,TGTGCCAGCAGGGAGAGGTACTCTAGCACAGATACGCAGTATTTT
TRBV7-9,-,TRBJ2-5,once,CASSLEVGTQETQYF,TGTGCCAGCAGCTTAGAGGTCGGAACCCAAGAGACCCAGTACTTC
TRBV4-3,-,TRBJ1-6,-,CASSQVEGYYNSPLHF,TGCGCCAGCAGCCAAGTTGAGGGGTACTATAATTCACCCCTCCACTTT
TRBV7-2,-,TRBJ1-1,-,CASSSPDSMNTEAFF,TGTGCCAGCAGCTCCCCAGACAGCATGAACACTGAAGCTTTCTTT
TRBV28,TRBD1,TRBJ2-7,-,CASSSPGQVAYEQYF,TGTGCCAGCAGTTCACCGGGACAGGTTGCCTACGAGCAGTACTTC
TRBV6-6,-,TRBJ1-2,-,CASSYSTGNGYTF,TGTGCCAGCAGTTACTCGACAGGCAATGGCTACACCTTC
TRBV27,-,TRBJ1-5,-,CASSLLFNQPQHF,TGTGCCAGCAGTTTATTATTCAATCAGCCCCAGCATTTT
TRBV3-1/TRBV3-2,-,TRBJ1-2,-,CASSLSTTRPSGYTF,TGTGCCAGCAGCCTATCTACCACCCGCCCGTCGGGCTACACCTTC
TRBV28,-,TRBJ2-5,-,CASSLLEGGLYKTQYF,TGTGCCAGCAGTTTATTAGAGGGGGGCCTGTACAAGACCCAGTACTTC
TRBV6-5,-,TRBJ1-2,few,CASRTPDSRGYTF,TGTGCCAGCAGAACCCCGGACAGTCGAGGCTACACCTTC
TRBV6-5,-,TRBJ1-6,few,CASSYSSLVALHF,TGTGCCAGCAGTTACTCGTCTCTGGTCGCCCTCCACTTT
TRBV27,TRBD1,TRBJ1-2,-,CASSQGQGAGNTF,TGTGCCAGCAGTCAGGGACAGGGGGCGGGAAATACCTTC
TRBV12-5,-,TRBJ1-1,-,CASGSSPPGVAFF,TGTGCTAGTGGTTCCTCTCCCCCGGGGGTGGCTTTCTTT
TRBV3-1/TRBV3-2,-,TRBJ2-3,-,CASSQVLGDTQYF,TGTGCCAGCAGCCAAGTCCTAGGGGATACGCAGTATTTT
TRBV19,-,TRBJ1-6,-,CASTPGQRSNSPLHF,TGTGCCAGTACCCCCGGGCAGCGTAGCAATTCACCCCTCCACTTT
TRBV7-2,-,TRBJ2-2,-,CASSPSGRTTGELFF,TGTGCCAGCAGCCCCAGTGGCAGAACCACCGGGGAGCTGTTTTTT
TRBV7-9,-,TRBJ1-1,-,CASSQGGEAFF,TGTGCCAGCAGTCAAGGGGGTGAAGCTTTCTTT
TRBV19,-,TRBJ1-5,-,CATSGGGVQPQHF,TGTGCCACCTCGGGCGGGGGCGTTCAGCCCCAGCATTTT
TRBV29-1,-,TRBJ2-5,-,CSGQQGEETQYF,TGCAGCGGGCAACAGGGAGAAGAGACCCAGTACTTC
TRBV6-5,-,TRBJ1-6,-,CASMLDGQTNSPLHF,TGTGCCAGCATGCTTGATGGACAGACTAATTCACCCCTCCACTTT
TRBV27,-,TRBJ1-5,-,CASSLGGPYSNQPQHF,TGTGCCAGCAGTTTAGGAGGGCCCTATAGCAATCAGCCCCAGCATTTT
TRBV7-2,-,TRBJ1-4,-,CASSLGLGVFGKLFF,TGTGCCAGCAGCTTAGGGCTAGGGGTCTTTGGAAAACTGTTTTTT
TRBV4-1,-,TRBJ2-7,-,CASSQQMADPLRF,TGCGCCAGCAGCCAACAAATGGCCGATCCCCTTAGGTTC
TRBV28,TRBD2,TRBJ2-5,-,CASSLLGLAGSQETQYF,TGTGCCAGCAGTTTATTAGGACTAGCGGGGTCCCAAGAGACCCAGTACTTC
TRBV6-2/TRBV6-3,TRBD1,TRBJ2-5,once,CASSYGDSGIETQYF,TGTGCCAGCAGTTACGGGGACAGTGGTATCGAGACCCAGTACTTC